Below, one T cell receptor (beta chain) is given with its context. The entry originates in a study of blood T cell repertoires in COVID-19. Across the whole study: In each case, the material was cDNA or gDNA derived from T cells, B-cell-depleted T cells, or PBMCs.

Authors' processing steps: Estimation of nucleated cell counts was performed using reference gene primer amplification. Sequencing used immunoSEQ multiplex PCR; TCRdb keeps in-frame clones, though not all of them. V, J and clone size derive from that table, while D and trimming were established from the DNA sequence. The sample has about 47,000 clones; under 90% are singletons. Germline V gives CDR1 MNHEY, CDR2 SVGAGI. V lost 6 bases to trimming and J lost 2 bases; unmatched junction nucleotides: 7. There are 15 residues in the CDR3. V usage is TRBV6-5 and J usage is TRBJ1-1, with TRBD1 matching 9 bases. Material: peripheral blood. The origin of this receptor is a man between 60 and 70 years old with acute or convalescent COVID-19. The CDR3 is CASRKSQGANTEAFF. In nucleotides, the CDR3 is TGTGCCAGCAGGAAATCACAGGGGGCTAACACTGAAGCTTTCTTT.